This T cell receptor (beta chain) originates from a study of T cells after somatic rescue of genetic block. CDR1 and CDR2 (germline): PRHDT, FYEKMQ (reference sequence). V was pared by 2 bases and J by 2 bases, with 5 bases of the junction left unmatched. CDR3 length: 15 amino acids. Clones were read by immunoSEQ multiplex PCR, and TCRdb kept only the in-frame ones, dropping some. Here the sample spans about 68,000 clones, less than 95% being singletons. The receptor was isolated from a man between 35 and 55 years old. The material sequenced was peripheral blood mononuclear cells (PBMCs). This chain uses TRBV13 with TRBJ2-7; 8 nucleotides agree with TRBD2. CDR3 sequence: CASSLSGGAPYEQYF. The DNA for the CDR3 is TGTGCCAGCAGCTTATCCGGGGGGGCCCCCTACGAGCAGTACTTC.